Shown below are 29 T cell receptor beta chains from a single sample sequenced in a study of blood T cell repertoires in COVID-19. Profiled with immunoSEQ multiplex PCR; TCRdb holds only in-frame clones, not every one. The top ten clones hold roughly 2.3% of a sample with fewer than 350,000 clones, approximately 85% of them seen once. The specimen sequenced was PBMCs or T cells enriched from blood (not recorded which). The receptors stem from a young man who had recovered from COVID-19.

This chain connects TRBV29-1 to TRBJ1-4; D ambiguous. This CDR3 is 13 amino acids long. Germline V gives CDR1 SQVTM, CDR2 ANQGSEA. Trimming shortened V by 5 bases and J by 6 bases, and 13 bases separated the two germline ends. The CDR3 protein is CSVLGESDEKLFF. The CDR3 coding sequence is TGCAGCGTTCTCGGGGAGTCGGATGAAAAACTGTTTTTT.

For the CDR3, the DNA is TGTGCCAGCAGCTCGCAGGGTATGCGCCAAGAGACCCAGTACTTC. Residues: CASSSQGMRQETQYF. V gene TRBV7-8 combines with J gene TRBJ2-5; a weak D match, TRBD1 (5 bases). The length of the CDR3 is 15 residues. The V gene lost 4 bases and the J gene lost 1 base, with 13 bases spanning the gap. The germline CDR1 and CDR2 sequences are SGHVS and FQNEAQ.

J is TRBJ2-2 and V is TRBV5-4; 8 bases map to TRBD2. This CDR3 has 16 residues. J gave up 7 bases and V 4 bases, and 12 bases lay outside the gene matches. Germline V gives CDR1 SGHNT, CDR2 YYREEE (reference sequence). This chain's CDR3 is CASSLAGLGSVGELFF. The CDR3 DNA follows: TGTGCCAGCAGCCTGGCGGGACTAGGGTCAGTCGGGGAGCTGTTTTTT.

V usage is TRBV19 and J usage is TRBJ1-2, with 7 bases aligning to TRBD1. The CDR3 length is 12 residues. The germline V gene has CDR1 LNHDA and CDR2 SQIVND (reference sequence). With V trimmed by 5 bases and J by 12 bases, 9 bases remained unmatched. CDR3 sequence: CASSVDREVNTF. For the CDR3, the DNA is TGTGCCAGTAGTGTCGACAGGGAAGTAAACACCTTC. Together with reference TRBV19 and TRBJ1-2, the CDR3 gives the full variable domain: DGGITQSPKYLFRKEGQNVTLSCEQNLNHDAMYWYRQDPGQGLRLIYYSQIVNDFQKGDIAEGYSVSREKKESFPLTVTSAQKNPTAFYLCASSVDREVNTFGSGTRLTVV.

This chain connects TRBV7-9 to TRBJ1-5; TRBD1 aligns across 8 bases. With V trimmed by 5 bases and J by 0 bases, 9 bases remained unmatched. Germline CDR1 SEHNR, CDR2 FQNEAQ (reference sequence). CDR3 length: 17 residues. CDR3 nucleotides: TGTGCCAGCAGCCTGAACCCGGGACAGGCTAGCAATCAGCCCCAGCATTTT. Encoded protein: CASSLNPGQASNQPQHF.

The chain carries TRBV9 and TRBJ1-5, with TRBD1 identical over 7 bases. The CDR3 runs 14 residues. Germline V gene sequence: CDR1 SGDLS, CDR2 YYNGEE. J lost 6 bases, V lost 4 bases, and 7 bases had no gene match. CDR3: CASSPRQGPQPQHF. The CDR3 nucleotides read TGTGCCAGCAGCCCTAGACAGGGCCCTCAGCCCCAGCATTTT.

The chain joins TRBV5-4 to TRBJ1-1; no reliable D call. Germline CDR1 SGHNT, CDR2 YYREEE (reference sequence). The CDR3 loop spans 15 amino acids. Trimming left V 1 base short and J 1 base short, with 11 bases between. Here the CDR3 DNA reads TGTGCCAGCAGCTTGAATCCGGTTCGGAACACTGAAGCTTTCTTT. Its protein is CASSLNPVRNTEAFF.

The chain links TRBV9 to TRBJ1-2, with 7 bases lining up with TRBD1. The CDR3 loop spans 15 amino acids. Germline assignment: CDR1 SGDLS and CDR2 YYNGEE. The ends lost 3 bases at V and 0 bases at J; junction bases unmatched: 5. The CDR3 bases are TGTGCCAGCAGCGAAACAGGGGTTCCTAACTATGGCTACACCTTC. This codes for CASSETGVPNYGYTF.

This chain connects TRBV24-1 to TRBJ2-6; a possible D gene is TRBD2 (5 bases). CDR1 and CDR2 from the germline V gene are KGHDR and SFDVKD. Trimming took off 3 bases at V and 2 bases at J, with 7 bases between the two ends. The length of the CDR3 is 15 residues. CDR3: CATSDRRAGANVLTF. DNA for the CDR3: TGTGCCACCAGTGATCGGCGGGCTGGGGCCAACGTCCTGACTTTC.

In nucleotides, the CDR3 is TGTGCCAGCAGCCCAACTAGCGGGCTTAAGACCCAGTACTTC. It is translated as CASSPTSGLKTQYF. This chain uses TRBV3-1 (or the pseudogene TRBV3-2) with TRBJ2-5, with 9 bases fitting TRBD2. V dropped 4 bases and J dropped 6; count of bases not matched to a gene: 6. The CDR3 extends over 14 amino acids. Per germline, CDR1 LGHDT and CDR2 YNNKEL (reference sequence).

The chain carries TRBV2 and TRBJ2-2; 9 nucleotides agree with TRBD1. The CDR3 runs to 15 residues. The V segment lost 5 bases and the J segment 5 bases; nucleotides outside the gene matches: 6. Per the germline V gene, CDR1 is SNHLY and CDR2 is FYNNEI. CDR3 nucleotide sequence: TGTGCCAGCAGTACAGGGGGCCTGGGAACCGGGGAGCTGTTTTTT. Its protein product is CASSTGGLGTGELFF.

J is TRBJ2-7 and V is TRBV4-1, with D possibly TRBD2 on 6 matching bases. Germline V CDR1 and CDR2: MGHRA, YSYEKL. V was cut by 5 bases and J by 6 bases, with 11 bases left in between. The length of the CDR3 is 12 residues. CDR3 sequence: CASSWDSGEQYF. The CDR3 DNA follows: TGCGCCAGCAGCTGGGACTCCGGCGAGCAGTACTTC.

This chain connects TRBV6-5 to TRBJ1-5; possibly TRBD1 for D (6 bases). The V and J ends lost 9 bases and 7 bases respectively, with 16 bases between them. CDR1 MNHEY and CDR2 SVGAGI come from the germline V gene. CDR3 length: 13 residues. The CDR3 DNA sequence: TGTGCCAGTAAACAGGGATTACACCAGCCCCAGCATTTT. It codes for CASKQGLHQPQHF.

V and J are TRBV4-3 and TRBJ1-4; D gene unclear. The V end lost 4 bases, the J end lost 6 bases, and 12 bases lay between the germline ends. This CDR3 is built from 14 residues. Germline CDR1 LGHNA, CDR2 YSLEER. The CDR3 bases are TGCGCCAGCAGCCTATCCCCCGAGGATGAAAAACTGTTTTTT. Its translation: CASSLSPEDEKLFF.

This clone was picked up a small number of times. The CDR3 is CASSVSILAGGPPGGTDTQYF. The CDR3, as DNA: TGTGCCAGCAGCGTCTCAATACTAGCGGGGGGACCTCCAGGGGGCACAGATACGCAGTATTTT. The J gene is TRBJ2-3, the V gene TRBV9; 12 bases agree with TRBD2. The CDR3 is 21 residues long. The germline V gene has CDR1 SGDLS and CDR2 YYNGEE. With V trimmed by 2 bases and J by 1 base, 17 bases remained unmatched.

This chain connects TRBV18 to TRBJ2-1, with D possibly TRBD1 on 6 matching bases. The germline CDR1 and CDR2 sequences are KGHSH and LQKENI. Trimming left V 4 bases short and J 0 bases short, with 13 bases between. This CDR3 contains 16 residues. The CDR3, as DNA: TGTGCCAGCTCACTTAGGGGGTTGAGCTCCTACAATGAGCAGTTCTTC. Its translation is CASSLRGLSSYNEQFF.

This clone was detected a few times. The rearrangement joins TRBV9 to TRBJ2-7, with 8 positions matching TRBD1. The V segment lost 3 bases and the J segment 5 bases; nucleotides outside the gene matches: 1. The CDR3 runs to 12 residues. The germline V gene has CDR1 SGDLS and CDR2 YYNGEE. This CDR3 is CASSARGHEQYF. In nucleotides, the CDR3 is TGTGCCAGCAGCGCCAGGGGGCACGAGCAGTACTTC.

This CDR3 reads CASSKGQGIRYGYTF. DNA of the CDR3: TGTGCCAGCAGCAAGGGACAGGGAATTCGGTATGGCTACACCTTC. The chain combines TRBV5-6 with TRBJ1-2; 9 bases match TRBD1. This CDR3 is 15 amino acids long. Losses at the gene ends were 4 bases for V and 5 bases for J; bases not matched to a gene: 9. Germline V CDR1 and CDR2: SGHDT, YYEEEE.

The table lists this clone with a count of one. The CDR3 spells CASRQGTRNTEAFF. DNA for the CDR3: TGTGCCAGCAGACAGGGGACAAGGAACACTGAAGCTTTCTTT. The V and J genes are TRBV2 and TRBJ1-1; 7 bases fit TRBD1. J gave up 1 base and V 6 bases, and 5 bases lay outside the gene matches. Germline-derived CDR1 and CDR2 are SNHLY and FYNNEI. The CDR3 sequence is 14 residues long.

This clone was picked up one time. Written as DNA, the CDR3 is TGTGCCAGCAGTTTTGGGACAGGGAGCACAGATACGCAGTATTTT. Its translation is CASSFGTGSTDTQYF. The chain uses TRBV28 and TRBJ2-3, with 9 bases identical to TRBD1. Germline trimming cut 3 bases from V and 0 bases from J; bases unmatched to any gene: 1. The CDR3 has 15 amino acids. Germline V gives CDR1 MDHEN, CDR2 SYDVKM.

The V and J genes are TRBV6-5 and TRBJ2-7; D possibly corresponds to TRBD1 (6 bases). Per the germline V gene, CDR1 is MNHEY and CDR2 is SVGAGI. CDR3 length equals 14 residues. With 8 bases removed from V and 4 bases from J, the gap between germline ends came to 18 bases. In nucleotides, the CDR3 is TGTGCCAGCGGGGGCAACAGGAGAGGTTACGAGCAGTACTTC. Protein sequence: CASGGNRRGYEQYF.

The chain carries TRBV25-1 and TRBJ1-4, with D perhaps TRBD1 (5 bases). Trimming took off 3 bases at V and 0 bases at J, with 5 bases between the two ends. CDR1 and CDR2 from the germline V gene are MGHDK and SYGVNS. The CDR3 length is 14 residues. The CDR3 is CASSETATNEKLFF. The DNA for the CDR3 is TGTGCCAGCAGTGAGACAGCAACTAATGAAAAACTGTTTTTT.

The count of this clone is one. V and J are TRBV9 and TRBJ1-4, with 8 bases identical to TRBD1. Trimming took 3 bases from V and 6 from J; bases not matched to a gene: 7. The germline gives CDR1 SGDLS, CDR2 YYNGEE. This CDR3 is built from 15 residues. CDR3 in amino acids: CASSAQDREDEKLFF. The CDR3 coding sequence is TGTGCCAGCAGCGCACAGGACAGGGAGGATGAAAAACTGTTTTTT.

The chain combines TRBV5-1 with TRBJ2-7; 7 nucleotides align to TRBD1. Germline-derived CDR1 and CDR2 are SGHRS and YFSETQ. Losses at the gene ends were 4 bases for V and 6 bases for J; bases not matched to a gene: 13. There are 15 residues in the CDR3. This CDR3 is CASSPGQDLRREQYF. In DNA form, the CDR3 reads TGCGCCAGCAGCCCAGGACAGGATTTAAGACGCGAGCAGTACTTC.

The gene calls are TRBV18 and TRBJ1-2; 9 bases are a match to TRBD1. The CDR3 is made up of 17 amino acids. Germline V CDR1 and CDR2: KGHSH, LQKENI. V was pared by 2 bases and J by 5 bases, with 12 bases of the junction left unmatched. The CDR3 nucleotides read TGTGCCAGCTCACCAGCCCCGGGACAGGGATCAGGGTATGGCTACACCTTC. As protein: CASSPAPGQGSGYGYTF. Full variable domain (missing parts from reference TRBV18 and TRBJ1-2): NAGVMQNPRHLVRRRGQEARLRCSPMKGHSHVYWYRQLPEEGLKFMVYLQKENIIDESGMPKERFSAEFPKEGPSILRIQQVVRGDSAAYFCASSPAPGQGSGYGYTFGSGTRLTVV.

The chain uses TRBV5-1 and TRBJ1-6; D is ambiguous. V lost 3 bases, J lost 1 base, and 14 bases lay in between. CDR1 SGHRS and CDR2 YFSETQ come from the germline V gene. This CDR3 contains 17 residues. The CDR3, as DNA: TGCGCCAGCAGCTCCGCGAGGGAGAGATCCTATAATTCACCCCTCCACTTT. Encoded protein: CASSSARERSYNSPLHF. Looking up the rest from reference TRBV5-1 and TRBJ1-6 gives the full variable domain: KAGVTQTPRYLIKTRGQQVTLSCSPISGHRSVSWYQQTPGQGLQFLFEYFSETQRNKGNFPGRFSGRQFSNSRSEMNVSTLELGDSALYLCASSSARERSYNSPLHFGNGTRLTVT.

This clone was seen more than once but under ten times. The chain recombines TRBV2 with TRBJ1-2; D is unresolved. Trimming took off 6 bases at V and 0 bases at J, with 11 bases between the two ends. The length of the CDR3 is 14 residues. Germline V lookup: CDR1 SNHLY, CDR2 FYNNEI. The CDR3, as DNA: TGTGCCAGCAGCCAACAAACCTCTAACTATGGCTACACCTTC. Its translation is CASSQQTSNYGYTF.

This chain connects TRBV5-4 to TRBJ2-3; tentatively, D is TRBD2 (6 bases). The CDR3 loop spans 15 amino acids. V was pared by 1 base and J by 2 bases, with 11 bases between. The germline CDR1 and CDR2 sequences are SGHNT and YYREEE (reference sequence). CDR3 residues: CASSLRRGNTDTQYF. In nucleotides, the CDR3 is TGTGCCAGCAGCTTGCGACGCGGGAACACAGATACGCAGTATTTT.

As DNA, the CDR3 is TGTGCCAGCAGTTGGCAGGGCACTGAAGCTTTCTTT. As protein: CASSWQGTEAFF. The chain is built from TRBV12-3 or TRBV12-4 and TRBJ1-1, with a tentative D call TRBD1 (5 bases). The ends were cut back, 4 bases at V and 4 bases at J, with 7 bases in the middle. The CDR3 covers 12 residues.